This T cell receptor (beta chain) was identified during a study of T cells after yellow fever vaccination. As concerns this clonotype: No antigen is known for it.

Study outcomes and limitations: Most primary-vaccination clones recurred post-booster (under 98% CD4, over 70% CD8).

CDR1 and CDR2 (germline): KGHSH, LQKENI. The V and J ends lost 8 bases and 0 bases respectively, with 16 bases between them. This CDR3 spans 15 amino acids. TCRdb analysed the 5' RACE reads with MiXCR anew, one entry per CDR3 protein. The data hold a few hundred thousand distinct CDR3 sequences, with about 3% observed a single time. The input for sequencing was CD4+ T cells sorted from PBMCs, taken 10 days after the yellow fever booster vaccination. This clonotype was obtained from a man aged 18 to 29 who received the YFV17D yellow fever vaccine. J is TRBJ1-2 and V is TRBV18, with D possibly matching TRBD1 (5 bases). This chain's CDR3 is CASRLDRVPNYGYTF. The CDR3 bases are TGTGCCAGCCGCCTCGACAGAGTACCTAACTATGGCTACACCTTC.